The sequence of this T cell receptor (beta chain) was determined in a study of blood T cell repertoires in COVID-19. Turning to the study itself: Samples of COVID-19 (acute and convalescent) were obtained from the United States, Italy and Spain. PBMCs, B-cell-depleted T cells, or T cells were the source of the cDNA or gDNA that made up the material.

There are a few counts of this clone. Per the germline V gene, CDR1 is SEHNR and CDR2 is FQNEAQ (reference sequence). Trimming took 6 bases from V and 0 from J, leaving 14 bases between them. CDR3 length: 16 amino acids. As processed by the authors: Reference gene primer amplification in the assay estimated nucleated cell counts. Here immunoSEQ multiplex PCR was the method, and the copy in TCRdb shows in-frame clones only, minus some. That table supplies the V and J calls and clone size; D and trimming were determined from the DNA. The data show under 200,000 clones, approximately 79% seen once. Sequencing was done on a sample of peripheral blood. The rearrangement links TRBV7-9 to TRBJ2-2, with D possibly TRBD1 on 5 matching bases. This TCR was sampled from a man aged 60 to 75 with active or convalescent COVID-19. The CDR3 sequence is CASRNGAAANTGELFF. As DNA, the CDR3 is TGTGCCAGCAGGAATGGGGCGGCCGCGAACACCGGGGAGCTGTTTTTT.